The 8 T cell receptor beta chains listed next were all sequenced from one sample in a study of blood T cell repertoires in COVID-19. Clones were sequenced by immunoSEQ multiplex PCR, and TCRdb holds only the in-frame ones, with some missing. Of about 59,000 clones in the sample, approximately 79% were seen once. What was sequenced was peripheral blood. Receptors were obtained from a human donor in a cohort sampled during active COVID-19.

V usage is TRBV6-5 and J usage is TRBJ1-2; D is unclear. Deletions cut 0 bases from V and 1 base from J, with 12 bases between. CDR1 and CDR2 from the germline V gene are MNHEY and SVGAGI. This CDR3 comprises 16 residues. This chain's CDR3 is CASSYSLRGYNYGYTF. The CDR3 nucleotides read TGTGCCAGCAGTTACTCGTTGAGAGGGTATAACTATGGCTACACCTTC.

V and J are TRBV24-1 and TRBJ2-1, with a weak D call TRBD1 (6 bases). Trimming took 3 bases from V and 0 from J, leaving 14 bases between them. This CDR3 comprises 17 residues. CDR1 is KGHDR, CDR2 SFDVKD, per germline. Here the CDR3 reads CATSDGGRSSSYNEQFF. The DNA for the CDR3 is TGTGCCACCAGTGATGGGGGCAGATCTTCCTCCTACAATGAGCAGTTCTTC.

The V gene is TRBV9, the J gene TRBJ2-2, with 12 bases lining up with TRBD2. The CDR3 totals 20 residues. In germline, CDR1 is SGDLS, CDR2 YYNGEE. Trimming at V came to 4 bases and at J to 4 bases, leaving 17 bases not matched to a gene. CDR3 sequence reads: CASSSQKTSGSWRSTGELFF. The CDR3 DNA sequence: TGTGCCAGCAGCTCTCAGAAGACTAGCGGGAGCTGGAGGTCCACCGGGGAGCTGTTTTTT.

This chain links TRBV5-6 with TRBJ1-6; 8 bases are a match to TRBD1. The CDR3 contains 15 residues. Germline assignment: CDR1 SGHDT and CDR2 YYEEEE. The V and J ends lost 2 bases and 3 bases, in that order; junction bases with no gene match: 1. CDR3 bases: TGTGCCAGCAGCTTAGGACAGGGCTATAATTCACCCCTCCACTTT. Residues: CASSLGQGYNSPLHF. Looking up the rest from reference TRBV5-6 and TRBJ1-6 gives the full variable domain: DAGVTQSPTHLIKTRGQQVTLRCSPKSGHDTVSWYQQALGQGPQFIFQYYEEEERQRGNFPDRFSGHQFPNYSSELNVNALLLGDSALYLCASSLGQGYNSPLHFGNGTRLTVT.

The chain couples TRBV6-2 or TRBV6-3 to TRBJ1-1; no firm D call. CDR1 and CDR2 from the germline V gene are MNHEY and SVGEGT. There are 15 residues in the CDR3. With 4 bases removed from V and 0 bases from J, the gap between germline ends came to 12 bases. The CDR3 loop is CASSFPRLMNTEAFF. CDR3 coding DNA: TGTGCCAGCAGTTTCCCTAGACTAATGAACACTGAAGCTTTCTTT.

This clone was counted a single time. This sequence joins TRBV28 and TRBJ2-7, with D possibly matching TRBD1 (5 bases). V was shortened by 5 bases and J by 1 base, with 12 bases between the two germline ends. Germline CDR1 MDHEN, CDR2 SYDVKM. The CDR3 sequence is 14 residues long. The CDR3, as DNA: TGTGCCAGCAGTCGGCAGGGAATATCCTACGAGCAGTACTTC. Its protein product is CASSRQGISYEQYF.

The J gene is TRBJ1-5, the V gene TRBV20-1, with a possible D match to TRBD1 (6 bases). V dropped 3 bases and J dropped 3 bases, with 24 bases sitting between them. CDR3 size: 18 residues. CDR1 and CDR2 (germline): DFQATT, SNEGSKA (reference sequence). CDR3 sequence: CSASPLGATRRVNQPQHF. As DNA, the CDR3 is TGCAGTGCTAGTCCCTTGGGGGCCACTCGTCGGGTCAATCAGCCCCAGCATTTT.

This clone has a handful of counts. The chain carries TRBV3-1 (or the pseudogene TRBV3-2) and TRBJ1-1, with unresolved D. The germline gives CDR1 LGHDT, CDR2 YNNKEL (reference sequence). The CDR3 totals 13 residues. The V and J ends lost 3 bases and 2 bases respectively, with 7 bases between them. The CDR3 region is CASSHGENTEAFF. The CDR3 DNA reads as TGTGCCAGCAGCCACGGGGAAAACACTGAAGCTTTCTTT.